In its sample, the clone carrying this TCR beta chain was seen once. This record belongs to a study of technical replicates of blood from a handful of donors. TCRdb keeps only in-frame clones here, not all; method: immunoSEQ multiplex PCR. Here the sample spans about 84,000 clones, roughly 92% being singletons. Sequencing input: T cells isolated from PBMCs. This receptor was taken from a human donor in good health.

The CDR3 is CATSRTTGGFGYTF. The CDR3, as DNA: TGTGCCACCAGCAGAACAACAGGGGGCTTCGGCTACACCTTC. The rearrangement links TRBV15 to TRBJ1-2, with 9 bases lining up with TRBD1. Germline V gene sequence: CDR1 LNHNV, CDR2 YYDKDF (reference sequence). The ends lost 2 bases at V and 8 bases at J; junction bases unmatched: 6. This CDR3 is 14 amino acids long.